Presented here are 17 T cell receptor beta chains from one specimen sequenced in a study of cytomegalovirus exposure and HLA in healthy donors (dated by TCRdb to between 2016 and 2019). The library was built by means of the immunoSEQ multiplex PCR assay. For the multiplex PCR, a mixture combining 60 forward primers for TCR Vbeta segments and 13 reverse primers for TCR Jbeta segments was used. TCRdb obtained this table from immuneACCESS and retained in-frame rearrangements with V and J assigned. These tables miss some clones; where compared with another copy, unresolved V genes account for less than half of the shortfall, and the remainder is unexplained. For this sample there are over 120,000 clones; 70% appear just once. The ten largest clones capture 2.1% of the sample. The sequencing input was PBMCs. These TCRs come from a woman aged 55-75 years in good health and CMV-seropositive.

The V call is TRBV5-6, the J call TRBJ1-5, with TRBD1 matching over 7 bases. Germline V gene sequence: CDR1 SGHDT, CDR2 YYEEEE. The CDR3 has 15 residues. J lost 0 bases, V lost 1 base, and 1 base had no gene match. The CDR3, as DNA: TGTGCCAGCAGCTTGAGACAGGGTAGCAATCAGCCCCAGCATTTT. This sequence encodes CASSLRQGSNQPQHF.

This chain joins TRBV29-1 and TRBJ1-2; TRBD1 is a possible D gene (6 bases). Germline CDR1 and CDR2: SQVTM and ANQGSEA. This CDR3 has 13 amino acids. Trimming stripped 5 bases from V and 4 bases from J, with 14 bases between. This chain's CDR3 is CSVRGGISYGYTF. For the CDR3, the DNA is TGCAGCGTTCGAGGGGGTATAAGCTATGGCTACACCTTC. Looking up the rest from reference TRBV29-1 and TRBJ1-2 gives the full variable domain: SAVISQKPSRDICQRGTSLTIQCQVDSQVTMMFWYRQQPGQSLTLIATANQGSEATYESGFVIDKFPISRPNLTFSTLTVSNMSPEDSSIYLCSVRGGISYGYTFGSGTRLTVV.

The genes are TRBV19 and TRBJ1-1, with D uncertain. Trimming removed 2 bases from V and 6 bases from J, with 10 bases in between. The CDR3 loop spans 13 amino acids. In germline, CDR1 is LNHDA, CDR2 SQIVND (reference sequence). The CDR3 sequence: CASSIRREAEAFF. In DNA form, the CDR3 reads TGTGCCAGTAGTATAAGGCGGGAGGCTGAAGCTTTCTTT.

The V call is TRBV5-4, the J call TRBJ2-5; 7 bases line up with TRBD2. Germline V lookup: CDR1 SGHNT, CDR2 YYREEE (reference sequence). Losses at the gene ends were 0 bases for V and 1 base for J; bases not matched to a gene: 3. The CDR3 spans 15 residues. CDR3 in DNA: TGTGCCAGCAGCTTGGATAGCGGGCCCCAAGAGACCCAGTACTTC. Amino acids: CASSLDSGPQETQYF.

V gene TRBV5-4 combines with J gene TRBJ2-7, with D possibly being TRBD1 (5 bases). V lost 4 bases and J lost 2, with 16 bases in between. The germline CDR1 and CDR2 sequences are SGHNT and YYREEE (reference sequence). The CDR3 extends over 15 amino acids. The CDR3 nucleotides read TGTGCCAGCAGCCGACAGACCCACATGACCTACGAGCAGTACTTC. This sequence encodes CASSRQTHMTYEQYF.

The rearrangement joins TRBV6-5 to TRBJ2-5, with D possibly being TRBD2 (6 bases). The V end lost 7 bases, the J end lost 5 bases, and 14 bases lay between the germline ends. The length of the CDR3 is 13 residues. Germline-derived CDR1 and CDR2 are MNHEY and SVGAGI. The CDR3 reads CASTRTTGETQYF. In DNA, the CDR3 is TGTGCCAGCACCCGGACTACCGGGGAGACCCAGTACTTC.

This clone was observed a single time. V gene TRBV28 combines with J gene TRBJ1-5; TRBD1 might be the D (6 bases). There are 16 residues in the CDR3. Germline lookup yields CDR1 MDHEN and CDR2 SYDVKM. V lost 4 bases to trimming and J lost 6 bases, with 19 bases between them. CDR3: CASSSPEQGRGQPQHF. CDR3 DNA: TGTGCCAGCAGTTCTCCAGAACAGGGCCGGGGTCAGCCCCAGCATTTT.

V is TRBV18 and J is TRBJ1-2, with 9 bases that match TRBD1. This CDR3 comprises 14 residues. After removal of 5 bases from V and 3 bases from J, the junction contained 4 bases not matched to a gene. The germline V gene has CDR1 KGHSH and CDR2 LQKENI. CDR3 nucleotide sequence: TGTGCCAGCTCATCGACAGGGGGTGACTATGGCTACACCTTC. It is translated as CASSSTGGDYGYTF. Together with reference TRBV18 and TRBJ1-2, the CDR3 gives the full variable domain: NAGVMQNPRHLVRRRGQEARLRCSPMKGHSHVYWYRQLPEEGLKFMVYLQKENIIDESGMPKERFSAEFPKEGPSILRIQQVVRGDSAAYFCASSSTGGDYGYTFGSGTRLTVV.

DNA for the CDR3: TGTGCCAGCAGCTTAACCTCGGGACTAGCGGGAAAAGGTGGGGCCAACGTCCTGACTTTC. It encodes CASSLTSGLAGKGGANVLTF. The chain recombines TRBV7-3 with TRBJ2-6, with TRBD2 matching 13 bases. The CDR3 consists of 20 residues. CDR1 is SGHTA, CDR2 FQGTGA, per germline. With V trimmed by 0 bases and J by 3 bases, 8 bases remained unmatched.

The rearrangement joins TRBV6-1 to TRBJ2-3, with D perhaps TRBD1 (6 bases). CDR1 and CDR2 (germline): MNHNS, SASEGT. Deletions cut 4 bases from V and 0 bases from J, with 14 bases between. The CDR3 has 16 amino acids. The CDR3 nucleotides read TGTGCCAGCAGTGTTTTCGGGACACCAAGCACAGATACGCAGTATTTT. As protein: CASSVFGTPSTDTQYF.

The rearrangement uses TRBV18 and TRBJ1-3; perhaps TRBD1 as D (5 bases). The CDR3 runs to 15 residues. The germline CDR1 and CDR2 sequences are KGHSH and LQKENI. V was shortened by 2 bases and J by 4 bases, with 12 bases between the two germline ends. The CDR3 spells CASSPDSGLGNTIYF. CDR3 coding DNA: TGTGCCAGCTCACCAGACAGCGGGCTAGGAAACACCATATATTTT.

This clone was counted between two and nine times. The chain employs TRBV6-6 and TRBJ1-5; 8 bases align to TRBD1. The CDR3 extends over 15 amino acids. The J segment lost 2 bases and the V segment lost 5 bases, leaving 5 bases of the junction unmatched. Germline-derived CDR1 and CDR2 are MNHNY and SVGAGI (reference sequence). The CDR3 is CASSQQGVGNQPQHF. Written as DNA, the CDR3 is TGTGCCAGCAGTCAACAGGGGGTCGGCAATCAGCCCCAGCATTTT.

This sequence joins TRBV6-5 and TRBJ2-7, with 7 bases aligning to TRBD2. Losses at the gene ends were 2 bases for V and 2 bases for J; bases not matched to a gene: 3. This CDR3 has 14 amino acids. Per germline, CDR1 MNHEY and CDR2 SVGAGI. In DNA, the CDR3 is TGTGCCAGCAGTTACGGGGGAGGGACCTACGAGCAGTACTTC. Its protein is CASSYGGGTYEQYF.

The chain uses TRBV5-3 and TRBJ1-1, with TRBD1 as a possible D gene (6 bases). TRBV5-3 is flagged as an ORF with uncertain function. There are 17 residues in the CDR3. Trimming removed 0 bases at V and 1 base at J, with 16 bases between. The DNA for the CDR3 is TGTGCCAGAAGCTTGGCTAAAAAACAGGGTAGGAACACTGAAGCTTTCTTT. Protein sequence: CARSLAKKQGRNTEAFF.

CDR3 in DNA: TGTGCCAGCTCACCACAGGAGGGTTCCAAAAACATTCAGTACTTC. Translating it yields CASSPQEGSKNIQYF. The chain couples TRBV18 to TRBJ2-4; tentative D call: TRBD2 (6 bases). The V end was cut by 1 base, the J end by 2 bases, with 9 bases between. Germline V lookup: CDR1 KGHSH, CDR2 LQKENI. The CDR3 totals 15 residues.

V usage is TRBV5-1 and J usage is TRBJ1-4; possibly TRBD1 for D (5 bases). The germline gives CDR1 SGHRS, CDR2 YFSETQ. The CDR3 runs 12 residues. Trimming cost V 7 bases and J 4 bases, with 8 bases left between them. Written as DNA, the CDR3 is TGCGCCAGCGGCCAGGGTAATGAAAAACTGTTTTTT. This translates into CASGQGNEKLFF.

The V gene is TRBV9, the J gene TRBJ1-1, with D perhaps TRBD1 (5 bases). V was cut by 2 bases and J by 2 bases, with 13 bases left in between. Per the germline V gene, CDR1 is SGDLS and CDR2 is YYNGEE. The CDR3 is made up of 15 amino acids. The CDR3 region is CASSVEGHGNTEAFF. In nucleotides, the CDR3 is TGTGCCAGCAGCGTGGAAGGACACGGAAACACTGAAGCTTTCTTT.